Below, one T cell receptor beta chain is given with its context. The antigen is not known. The method was immunoSEQ multiplex PCR; TCRdb's version includes in-frame clones alone and lacks a portion of them. The sample carries fewer than 4,500 clones, approximately 71% recorded once. This CDR3 contains 14 residues. Per the germline V gene, CDR1 is MNHNS and CDR2 is SASEGT. The V and J ends lost 5 bases and 3 bases respectively, with 14 bases between them. The sample is drawn from a study of coeliac disease. As for the study in general: Without high-resolution HLA typing, biased TRBV7-2 usage was examined as a proof of principle. General study points: Intraepithelial and lamina propria fractions were not highly pure, so cross-contamination was possible. Few TRB amino acid sequences were shared between samples; most were unique. Control samples showed higher TRB and TRG clonality than intraepithelial and lamina propria samples in active celiac disease.

Each fraction contributed one roughly 500,000-cell aliquot for sequencing. This sequence originates from a woman under 30 with active celiac disease. The sample consisted of intraepithelial lymphocytes from the gut. The chain recombines TRBV6-1 with TRBJ2-7; TRBD2 might be the D (6 bases). CDR3 sequence: CASSRDGSGYEQYF. In DNA, the CDR3 is TGTGCCAGCAGTAGAGACGGGAGCGGCTACGAGCAGTACTTC.